This is a list of T cell receptor beta chains from one sample in a study of T cell responses to AZD1222 COVID-19 vaccine. The table came from immunoSEQ multiplex PCR; TCRdb's copy has only in-frame clones and leaves some out. The sample lists roughly 18,000 clones, around 83% seen once, with 13% to 15% in the top ten. The material sequenced was peripheral blood, taken 28 days after the second AZD1222 dose. The receptors come from an adult who received the AZD1222 COVID-19 vaccine. Each CDR3 is given with its conserved first and last residue.

>TRBV5-5|18|TRBJ1-6
CASSGSRDRGPYNSPLHF
>TRBV10-1|13|TRBJ2-7
CASSESDSYEQYF
>TRBV19|15|TRBJ2-2
CASTIQGGNTGELFF
>TRBV7-2|14|TRBJ2-1
CASAPDQNYNEQFF
>TRBV6-5|15|TRBJ1-1
CASSYSGEGVSEAFF
>TRBV12-3/TRBV12-4|12|TRBJ1-1
CASSQGFTEAFF
>TRBV6-2/TRBV6-3|15|TRBJ1-1
CASSYRTGSNTEAFF
>TRBV6-2/TRBV6-3|12|TRBJ2-7
CASSYRRYEQYF
>TRBV21-1|12|TRBJ1-2
CASSKEGVCYTF
>TRBV5-8|14|TRBJ2-1
CASSEGTDYNEQFF
>TRBV28|17|TRBJ2-7
CASSLGRGPIGAYEQYF
>TRBV6-5|15|TRBJ2-4
CASRLTILTKNIQYF
>TRBV30|12|TRBJ1-1
CAGGTGGTEAFF
>TRBV28|15|TRBJ1-5
CASSLSVGLNQPQHF
>TRBV7-3|14|TRBJ1-2
CASSLAGVNYGYTF
>TRBV11-3|15|TRBJ1-6
CASSLEVEGPTPLHF
>TRBV7-6|16|TRBJ2-7
CASSLLAGGGSYEQYF
>TRBV24-1|15|TRBJ2-7
CATSASTGGSYEQYF
>TRBV7-2|13|TRBJ1-2
CASSPQGDYGYTF
>TRBV28|12|TRBJ1-4
CAGMGTNEKLFF
>TRBV6-2/TRBV6-3|12|TRBJ2-1
CASSYSGNEQFF
>TRBV19|13|TRBJ2-1
CASSTTGDNEQFF
>TRBV27|12|TRBJ1-2
CASRTGNYGYTF
>TRBV19|15|TRBJ1-6
CASSTELFLNSPLHF
>TRBV19|15|TRBJ1-6
CASSIGGTVNSPLHF
>TRBV3-1/TRBV3-2|17|TRBJ2-2
CASSQGLQGAGTGELFF
>TRBV5-4|15|TRBJ1-6
CASSLQGDLNSPLHF
>TRBV3-1/TRBV3-2|16|TRBJ2-3
CASSQDWSGGGDTQYF
>TRBV21-1|15|TRBJ2-7
CASSKGLAASYEQYF
>TRBV9|17|TRBJ2-7
CASSVAAGSGGSYEQYF
>TRBV4-3|13|TRBJ1-1
CASSQDMVKASFF